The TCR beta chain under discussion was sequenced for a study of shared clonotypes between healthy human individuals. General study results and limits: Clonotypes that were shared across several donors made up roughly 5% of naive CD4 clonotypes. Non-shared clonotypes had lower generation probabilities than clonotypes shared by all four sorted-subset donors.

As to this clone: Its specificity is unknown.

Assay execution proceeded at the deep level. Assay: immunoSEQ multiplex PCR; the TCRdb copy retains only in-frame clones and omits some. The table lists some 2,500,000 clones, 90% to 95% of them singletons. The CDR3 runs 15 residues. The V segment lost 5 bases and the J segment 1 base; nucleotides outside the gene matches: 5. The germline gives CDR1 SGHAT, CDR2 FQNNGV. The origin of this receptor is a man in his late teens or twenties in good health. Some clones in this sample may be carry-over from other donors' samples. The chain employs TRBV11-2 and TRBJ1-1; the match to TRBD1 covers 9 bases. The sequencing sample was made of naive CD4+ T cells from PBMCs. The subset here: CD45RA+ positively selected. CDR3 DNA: TGTGCCAGCAGCAGAGGGACAGGGACGAACACTGAAGCTTTCTTT. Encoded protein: CASSRGTGTNTEAFF. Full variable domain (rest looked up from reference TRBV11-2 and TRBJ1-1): EAGVAQSPRYKIIEKRQSVAFWCNPISGHATLYWYQQILGQGPKLLIQFQNNGVVDDSQLPKDRFSAERLKGVDSTLKIQPAKLEDSAVYLCASSRGTGTNTEAFFGQGTRLTVV.